This T cell receptor beta chain was retrieved from a study of shared clonotypes between healthy human individuals. Study as a whole: The study enrolled a couple of women and three men aged 18 to 49. Donors had three CD4 naive, three CD4 memory, two CD8 naive and one CD8 memory plate apiece.

Points from the study as a whole: Clonotypes that were shared across four donors made up around 4.6% of naive CD4 clonotypes. In contrast to clonotypes shared by all four donors, non-shared clonotypes had lower generation probabilities.

About this clone: Antigen unknown.

Profiled with immunoSEQ multiplex PCR; TCRdb holds only in-frame clones, not every one. The sample lists 2 million to 2.5 million clones, over 90% occurring once. The clonotype comes from a man younger than 35 in good health. Some clones in this sample may be carry-over from other donors' samples. What was sequenced was naive CD4+ T cells from PBMCs. Regarding subset: CD45RA+ positively selected.

In DNA, the CDR3 is TGTGCCAGCAACATTTCCCCCGGAAACACCATATATTTT. Translation gives CASNISPGNTIYF. V gene TRBV28 combines with J gene TRBJ1-3; D is unclear. Trimming pared 7 bases from V and 4 bases from J, leaving 11 bases between. The CDR3 sequence is 13 residues long. Germline values: CDR1 MDHEN, CDR2 SYDVKM. Using reference TRBV28 and TRBJ1-3 for the parts outside the CDR3, the full variable domain is DVKVTQSSRYLVKRTGEKVFLECVQDMDHENMFWYRQDPGLGLRLIYFSYDVKMKEKGDIPEGYSVSREKKERFSLILESASTNQTSMYLCASNISPGNTIYFGEGSWLTVV.